This T cell receptor (beta chain) was identified during a study of shared clonotypes between healthy human individuals. Regarding the study as a whole: Naive CD4 clonotype sharing across a few donors was 4.5% to 6%.

In this sample, this clone turned up once. The antigen is undetermined. It was CD45RO-negative cells, positively selected for CCR7, that made up naive CD8 cells, with terminally differentiated effector memory CD45RA+ cells excluded. The donors were adults (healthy and HIV-negative) with no recent acute infections or vaccinations. Measured with immunoSEQ multiplex PCR; TCRdb has only the in-frame clones, and not every one. The profile shows millions of clones, roughly 91% of them singletons. The CDR3 covers 12 residues. Between the trimmed V and J ends, which lost 4 bases and 15 bases, there was a span of 16 bases. Germline CDR1 LGHNA, CDR2 YSLEER.

The TCR comes from a man between 18 and 35 years old in good health. Some clones in this sample may be carry-over from other donors' samples. The material sequenced was naive CD8+ T cells from PBMCs. The V and J genes are TRBV4-3 and TRBJ2-1; D is undetermined. The CDR3, as DNA: TGCGCCAGCAGCCCGGGCGCCGGGTTTTGGTTCTTC. This codes for CASSPGAGFWFF.